These 24 T cell receptor beta chains originate from one sample sequenced in a study of blood T cell repertoires in COVID-19 (dated by TCRdb to about 2020). To prepare the library, the immunoSEQ multiplex PCR assay was applied. The table comes from immuneACCESS by way of TCRdb, which keeps in-frame sequences with V and J called. Part of the clones is missing from these tables; in studies checked, under half for an unresolved V gene and the rest for unknown reasons. Counted in this sample were around 270,000 clones; less than 90% of them appeared once. The top ten clonotypes cover about 1.5% of the sample. Input material: peripheral blood. These receptors were taken from a woman aged 40 to 50 who had recovered from COVID-19.

V and J are TRBV7-9 and TRBJ1-2, with 11 nucleotides matching TRBD1. The CDR3 runs 15 residues. CDR1 and CDR2 from the germline V gene are SEHNR and FQNEAQ (reference sequence). The ends lost 4 bases at V and 8 bases at J; junction bases unmatched: 9. The CDR3 here is CASSSPGQGDVGYTF. The CDR3 DNA follows: TGTGCCAGCAGCTCGCCGGGACAGGGGGATGTGGGCTACACCTTC.

This rearrangement joins TRBV7-9 to TRBJ2-3; 12 nucleotides match TRBD2. The CDR3 covers 16 residues. The ends lost 5 bases at V and 6 bases at J; junction bases unmatched: 9. Germline V gives CDR1 SEHNR, CDR2 FQNEAQ (reference sequence). CDR3 DNA sequence: TGTGCCAGCAGCGAACGGACTAGCGGGGTACCCGATACGCAGTATTTT. It is translated as CASSERTSGVPDTQYF.

The chain couples TRBV19 to TRBJ1-5; no clear D gene. This CDR3 is built from 12 residues. CDR1 and CDR2 from the germline V gene are LNHDA and SQIVND (reference sequence). V dropped 5 bases and J dropped 6 bases, with 8 bases sitting between them. CDR3 sequence (DNA): TGTGCCAGTAGTGCCCGGTTTCAGCCCCAGCATTTT. Encoded protein: CASSARFQPQHF.

The sample holds one count of this clone. The CDR3 protein is CAISENRGLGYGYTF. CDR3 bases: TGTGCCATCAGCGAGAACAGGGGGCTTGGCTATGGCTACACCTTC. The chain combines TRBV10-3 with TRBJ1-2; 9 nucleotides line up with TRBD1. The CDR3 sequence is 15 residues long. V was clipped by 6 bases and J by 4 bases; unmatched bases: 9. The germline V gene has CDR1 ENHRY and CDR2 SYGVKD.

This chain links TRBV3-1 (or the pseudogene TRBV3-2) with TRBJ1-4, with 8 bases identical to TRBD1. After removal of 3 bases from V and 10 bases from J, the junction contained 7 bases not matched to a gene. The germline V gene encodes CDR1 LGHDT and CDR2 YNNKEL (reference sequence). This CDR3 has 14 residues. This CDR3 is CASSQFGQGAKLFF. The CDR3 DNA reads as TGTGCCAGCAGCCAGTTCGGACAGGGAGCAAAACTGTTTTTT.

This chain uses TRBV29-1 with TRBJ2-1, with 10 positions matching TRBD1. The germline gives CDR1 SQVTM, CDR2 ANQGSEA. The V segment lost 6 bases and the J segment 4 bases; nucleotides outside the gene matches: 6. The CDR3 spans 14 residues. CDR3 bases: TGCAGCGTCGGAAGGGACAGGGGTTACAATGAGCAGTTCTTC. Protein product: CSVGRDRGYNEQFF.

This sequence joins TRBV6-4 and TRBJ2-3, with D unclear. The germline V gene has CDR1 MRHNA and CDR2 SNTAGT. Trimming shortened V by 2 bases and J by 5 bases, and 5 bases separated the two germline ends. This CDR3 region has 12 residues. The CDR3: CASSDRGDTQYF. CDR3 DNA sequence: TGTGCCAGCAGTGACAGAGGAGATACGCAGTATTTT.

This clone was counted a single time. The genes are TRBV27 and TRBJ1-2; 7 bases map to TRBD1. This CDR3 is 15 amino acids long. Germline V gene data show CDR1 as MNHEY and CDR2 as SMNVEV (reference sequence). V dropped 4 bases and J dropped 3; count of bases not matched to a gene: 8. The CDR3 here is CASSSIGGRHYGYTF. CDR3 DNA sequence: TGTGCCAGCAGTTCGATAGGGGGCAGGCACTATGGCTACACCTTC.

The chain uses TRBV6-5 and TRBJ1-1, with D maybe TRBD1 (6 bases). The V gene's germline CDR1 is MNHEY and CDR2 SVGAGI. The CDR3 contains 14 residues. Trimming cost V 4 bases and J 2 bases, with 11 bases left between them. The CDR3 coding sequence is TGTGCCAGCAGTTTGGACAGAAGAAACACTGAAGCTTTCTTT. Protein: CASSLDRRNTEAFF.

The chain recombines TRBV19 with TRBJ2-7; TRBD1 matches 7 bases. The CDR3 loop spans 15 amino acids. The ends lost 2 bases at V and 0 bases at J; junction bases unmatched: 4. Germline V gives CDR1 LNHDA, CDR2 SQIVND (reference sequence). CDR3 nucleotides: TGTGCCAGTAGTATAAGACAGGGATTCTCCTACGAGCAGTACTTC. This sequence encodes CASSIRQGFSYEQYF.

This clone was seen a few times. The chain uses TRBV19 and TRBJ2-4; the D gene is possibly TRBD2 (5 bases). The CDR3 runs 17 residues. V dropped 3 bases and J dropped 0 bases, with 15 bases sitting between them. In germline, CDR1 is LNHDA, CDR2 SQIVND (reference sequence). CDR3 loop: CASSMLEQRLAKNIQYF. Here the CDR3 DNA reads TGTGCCAGTAGTATGCTAGAGCAGCGGTTAGCCAAAAACATTCAGTACTTC.

The CDR3 reads CAISGSSGNTIYF. DNA for the CDR3: TGTGCCATCTCAGGAAGCTCTGGAAACACCATATATTTT. The gene calls are TRBV10-3 and TRBJ1-3, with D hard to call. The CDR3 runs 13 residues. V was cut by 8 bases and J by 0 bases, with 8 bases left in between. From germline, CDR1 is ENHRY and CDR2 SYGVKD.

This sequence joins TRBV7-3 and TRBJ2-3; possibly TRBD2 for D (6 bases). V was clipped by 5 bases and J by 4 bases, with 16 bases between them. The CDR3 has 15 amino acids. Germline V gene lookup returns CDR1 SGHTA and CDR2 FQGTGA. The CDR3 is CASSRSGQGADTQYF. In nucleotides, the CDR3 is TGTGCCAGCAGCCGGAGCGGGCAAGGGGCAGATACGCAGTATTTT. Variable domain in full (rest from reference TRBV7-3 and TRBJ2-3): GAGVSQTPSNKVTEKGKYVELRCDPISGHTALYWYRQSLGQGPEFLIYFQGTGAADDSGLPNDRFFAVRPEGSVSTLKIQRTERGDSAVYLCASSRSGQGADTQYFGPGTRLTVL.

This rearrangement joins TRBV28 to TRBJ1-4; no firm D call. This CDR3 contains 11 residues. V was clipped by 3 bases and J by 8 bases, with 4 bases between them. Germline assignment: CDR1 MDHEN and CDR2 SYDVKM. The CDR3 spells CASSFEEKLFF. CDR3 bases: TGTGCCAGCAGTTTCGAGGAAAAACTGTTTTTT.

The chain joins TRBV28 to TRBJ1-4; D gene ambiguous. CDR1 is MDHEN, CDR2 SYDVKM, per germline. Trimming took off 4 bases at V and 8 bases at J, with 11 bases between the two ends. This CDR3 has 13 amino acids. The CDR3 nucleotides are TGTGCCAGCAGTTCGTTCATTCGGGAAAAACTGTTTTTT. Translating it yields CASSSFIREKLFF.

The chain employs TRBV18 and TRBJ2-3, with 9 bases aligning to TRBD1. The CDR3 is 18 residues long. Germline CDR1 is KGHSH and CDR2 is LQKENI. Germline trimming cut 5 bases from V and 5 bases from J; bases unmatched to any gene: 17. The CDR3 DNA follows: TGTGCCAGCTCAGTAGGGACAGGGAGGTCATCCCGCAAAGATACGCAGTATTTT. This encodes CASSVGTGRSSRKDTQYF.

This sequence joins TRBV19 and TRBJ2-5; TRBD2 is a possible D gene (6 bases). The V end lost 7 bases, the J end lost 2 bases, and 17 bases lay between the germline ends. This CDR3 has 15 residues. Germline CDR1 reads LNHDA; CDR2 reads SQIVND (reference sequence). CDR3 in DNA: TGTGCCAGTACCGTTGGAGTAGCGGAGCAAGAGACCCAGTACTTC. Encoded protein: CASTVGVAEQETQYF.

The CDR3 region has the DNA TGTGCCAGCAGCCTTGGCGGAGCCCAGTCTGGAAACACCATATATTTT. This encodes CASSLGGAQSGNTIYF. The chain links TRBV5-4 to TRBJ1-3; the D is unclear. V dropped 4 bases and J dropped 1 base, with 15 bases sitting between them. The V gene's germline CDR1 is SGHNT and CDR2 YYREEE (reference sequence). The CDR3 spans 16 residues.

Comments on this clone: The same CDR3 also results from other DNA sequences found in this sample. This chain connects TRBV18 to TRBJ1-5, with D unresolved. Germline assignment: CDR1 KGHSH and CDR2 LQKENI. Trimming took 3 bases from V and 2 from J, leaving 5 bases between them. The CDR3 covers 13 residues. The DNA for the CDR3 is TGTGCCAGCTCACCGTCGGGCAATCAGCCCCAGCATTTT. This sequence encodes CASSPSGNQPQHF.

The V and J genes are TRBV2 and TRBJ2-1; TRBD1 matches at 12 bases. Losses at the gene ends were 9 bases for V and 6 bases for J; bases not matched to a gene: 6. This CDR3 has 14 amino acids. In germline, CDR1 is SNHLY, CDR2 FYNNEI. The CDR3: CARTGTGGLNEQFF. DNA for the CDR3: TGTGCCAGAACCGGGACAGGGGGCCTCAATGAGCAGTTCTTC.

This chain links TRBV20-1 with TRBJ1-2; TRBD1 agrees at 7 bases. Germline V gives CDR1 DFQATT, CDR2 SNEGSKA (reference sequence). There are 12 residues in the CDR3. With 3 bases clipped from V and 8 bases from J, the junction kept 6 bases outside the gene matches. CDR3 nucleotide sequence: TGCAGTGCTAGTAGGGGGCGCGAAGGCTACACCTTC. As protein: CSASRGREGYTF.

The rearrangement uses TRBV3-1 (or the pseudogene TRBV3-2) and TRBJ1-5; D call uncertain. V was cut by 1 base and J by 7 bases, with 14 bases left in between. Germline assignment: CDR1 LGHDT and CDR2 YNNKEL (reference sequence). This CDR3 has 15 residues. This chain's CDR3 is CASSQAGAPNQPQHF. CDR3 bases: TGTGCCAGCAGCCAAGCTGGTGCGCCAAACCAGCCCCAGCATTTT.

The DNA for the CDR3 is TGTGCCAGCAGTGAAAGGACAGGGGGGCAGCCCCAGCATTTT. This encodes CASSERTGGQPQHF. J is TRBJ1-5 and V is TRBV2; 10 bases are a match to TRBD1. Losses at the gene ends were 2 bases for V and 7 bases for J; bases not matched to a gene: 2. Germline V gives CDR1 SNHLY, CDR2 FYNNEI. The CDR3 totals 14 residues.

This clone was counted at least ten times. This chain connects TRBV7-9 to TRBJ1-4, with 10 bases matching TRBD1. The CDR3 runs 16 residues. In germline, CDR1 is SEHNR, CDR2 FQNEAQ (reference sequence). J gave up 0 bases and V 5 bases, and 3 bases lay outside the gene matches. As DNA, the CDR3 is TGTGCCAGCAGCCCCGGACAGGGGGCAACTAATGAAAAACTGTTTTTT. Translating gives CASSPGQGATNEKLFF.